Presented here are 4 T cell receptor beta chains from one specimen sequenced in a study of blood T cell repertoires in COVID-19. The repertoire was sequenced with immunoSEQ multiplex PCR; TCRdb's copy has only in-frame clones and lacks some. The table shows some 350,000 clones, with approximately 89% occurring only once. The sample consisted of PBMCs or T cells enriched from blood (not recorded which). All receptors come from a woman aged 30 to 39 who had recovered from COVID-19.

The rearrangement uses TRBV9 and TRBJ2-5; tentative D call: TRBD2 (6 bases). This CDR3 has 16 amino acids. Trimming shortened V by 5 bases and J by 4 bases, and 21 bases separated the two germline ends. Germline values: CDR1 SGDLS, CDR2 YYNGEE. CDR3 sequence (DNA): TGTGCCAGCAGTGCTCTTGGCGGGGCCTCGGGAGAGACCCAGTACTTC. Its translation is CASSALGGASGETQYF.

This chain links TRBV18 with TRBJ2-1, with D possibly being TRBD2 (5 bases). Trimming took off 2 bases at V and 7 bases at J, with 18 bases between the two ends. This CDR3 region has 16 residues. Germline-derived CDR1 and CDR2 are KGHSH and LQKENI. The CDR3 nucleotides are TGTGCCAGCTCACCATCATATAAGCCTAGCTATAATGAGCAGTTCTTC. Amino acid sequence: CASSPSYKPSYNEQFF. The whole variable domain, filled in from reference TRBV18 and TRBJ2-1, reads NAGVMQNPRHLVRRRGQEARLRCSPMKGHSHVYWYRQLPEEGLKFMVYLQKENIIDESGMPKERFSAEFPKEGPSILRIQQVVRGDSAAYFCASSPSYKPSYNEQFFGPGTRLTVL.

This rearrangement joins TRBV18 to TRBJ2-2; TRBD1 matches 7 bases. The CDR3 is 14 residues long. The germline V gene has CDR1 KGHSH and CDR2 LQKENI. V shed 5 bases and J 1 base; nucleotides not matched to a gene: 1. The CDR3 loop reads CASSGTENTGELFF. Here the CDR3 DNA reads TGTGCCAGCTCAGGGACAGAGAACACCGGGGAGCTGTTTTTT.

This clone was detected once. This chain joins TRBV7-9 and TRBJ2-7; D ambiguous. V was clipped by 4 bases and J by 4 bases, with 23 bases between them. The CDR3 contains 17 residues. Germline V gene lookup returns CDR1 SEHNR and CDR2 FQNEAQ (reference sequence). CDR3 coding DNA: TGTGCCAGCAGCTCTTCCATAGGTCGGGTCTACGGGTACGAGCAGTACTTC. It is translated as CASSSSIGRVYGYEQYF.